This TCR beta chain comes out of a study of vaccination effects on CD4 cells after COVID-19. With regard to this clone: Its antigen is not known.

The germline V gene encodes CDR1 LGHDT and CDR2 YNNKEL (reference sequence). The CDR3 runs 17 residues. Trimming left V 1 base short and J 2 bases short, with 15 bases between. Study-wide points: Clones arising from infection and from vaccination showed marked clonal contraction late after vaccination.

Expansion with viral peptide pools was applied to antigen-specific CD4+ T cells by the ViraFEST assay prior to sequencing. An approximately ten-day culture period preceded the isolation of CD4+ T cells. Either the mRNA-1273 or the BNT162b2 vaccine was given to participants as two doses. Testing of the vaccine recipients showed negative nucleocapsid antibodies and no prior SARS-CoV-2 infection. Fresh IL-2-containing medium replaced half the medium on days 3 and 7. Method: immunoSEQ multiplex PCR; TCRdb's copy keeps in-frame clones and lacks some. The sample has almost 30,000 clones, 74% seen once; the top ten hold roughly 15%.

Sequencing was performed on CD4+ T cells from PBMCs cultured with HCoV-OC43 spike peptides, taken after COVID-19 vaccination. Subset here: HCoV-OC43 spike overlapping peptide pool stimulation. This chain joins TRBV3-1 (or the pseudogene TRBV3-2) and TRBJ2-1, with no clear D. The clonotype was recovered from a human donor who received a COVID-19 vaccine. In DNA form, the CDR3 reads TGTGCCAGCAGCCAAGGTTTGCTCCTCCCTACCTACAATGAGCAGTTCTTC. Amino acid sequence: CASSQGLLLPTYNEQFF.